The 25 T cell receptor beta chains listed next were all sequenced from one sample in a study of T cells after yellow fever vaccination. TCRdb fed the 5' RACE reads into MiXCR, producing one record per CDR3 protein. The sample includes some 340,000 distinct CDR3 sequences, over 3.5% of them seen just once. Material: PBMCs, obtained 5 days after the yellow fever booster vaccination. The receptors come from a man younger than 30 who received the YFV17D yellow fever vaccine.

Here the CDR3 reads CASSLQTGELYEQYF. In DNA, the CDR3 is TGTGCCAGCAGCTTACAAACAGGGGAGTTGTACGAGCAGTACTTC. V usage is TRBV11-2 and J usage is TRBJ2-7, with 7 nucleotides matching TRBD1. This CDR3 has 15 residues. Trimming cost V 2 bases and J 4 bases; bases outside gene matches: 8. Germline assignment: CDR1 SGHAT and CDR2 FQNNGV.

This clonotype was detected a few times. The chain recombines TRBV14 with TRBJ2-1; unclear D gene. Germline CDR1 is SGHDN and CDR2 is FVKESK. The CDR3 runs to 10 residues. The germline V and J ends were trimmed by 8 bases and 5 bases, with 4 bases remaining between them. The CDR3 nucleotides are TGTGCCAGCGGGAACAATGAGCAGTTCTTC. The encoded protein is CASGNNEQFF. Supplemented by reference TRBV14 and TRBJ2-1, the full variable domain reads EAGVTQFPSHSVIEKGQTVTLRCDPISGHDNLYWYRRVMGKEIKFLLHFVKESKQDESGMPNNRFLAERTGGTYSTLKVQPAELEDSGVYFCASGNNEQFFGPGTRLTVL.

This clonotype has only a few counts. The J gene is TRBJ2-1, the V gene TRBV7-9; 8 bases line up with TRBD1. The CDR3 has 14 amino acids. Germline V lookup: CDR1 SEHNR, CDR2 FQNEAQ (reference sequence). J was trimmed by 7 bases and V by 2 bases; bases with no gene match: 4. As DNA, the CDR3 is TGTGCCAGCAGCTTAATGGACAGGGAGAATGAGCAGTTCTTC. This encodes CASSLMDRENEQFF.

The chain couples TRBV20-1 to TRBJ2-2; unclear D gene. V shed 3 bases and J shed 7 bases, with 9 bases lying between them. This CDR3 has 12 amino acids. Germline V lookup: CDR1 DFQATT, CDR2 SNEGSKA (reference sequence). For the CDR3, the DNA is TGCAGTGCTAGTCTGAACGGCGGGGAGCTGTTTTTT. It is translated as CSASLNGGELFF.

This clonotype was detected many times. V usage is TRBV12-3 or TRBV12-4 and J usage is TRBJ1-2; D unclear. With 3 bases removed from V and 8 bases from J, the gap between germline ends came to 10 bases. This CDR3 region has 12 residues. The CDR3: CASSFRGFGYTF. CDR3 coding DNA: TGTGCCAGCAGTTTCCGTGGTTTCGGCTACACCTTC.

In its sample, this clonotype was seen a few times. V usage is TRBV25-1 and J usage is TRBJ1-4; D remains ambiguous. The V end was cut by 0 bases, the J end by 7 bases, with 12 bases between. The CDR3 length is 15 residues. Germline assignment: CDR1 MGHDK and CDR2 SYGVNS. The CDR3 DNA reads as TGTGCCAGCAGTGAATATAGGGATTGGAGTGAAAAACTGTTTTTT. It translates to CASSEYRDWSEKLFF.

This chain uses TRBV7-9 with TRBJ1-2; D is possibly TRBD1 (6 bases). V lost 1 base to trimming and J lost 6 bases, with 9 bases between them. The CDR3 consists of 13 residues. Germline V CDR1 and CDR2: SEHNR, FQNEAQ (reference sequence). CDR3 loop: CASSLVRGNGYTF. DNA of the CDR3: TGTGCCAGCAGCTTAGTCAGGGGCAATGGCTACACCTTC.

This clonotype was seen a few times. The chain combines TRBV7-8 with TRBJ2-4; D is unclear. Deletions cut 2 bases from V and 8 bases from J, with 10 bases between. In germline, CDR1 is SGHVS, CDR2 FQNEAQ. The CDR3 covers 13 residues. Here the CDR3 reads CASSLTVIDIQYF. CDR3 DNA sequence: TGTGCCAGCAGCTTAACAGTAATAGACATTCAGTACTTC.

In its sample, this clonotype was seen a few times. One end of the junction varies from germline; a read error may be responsible. CDR3 residues: CASSDSGTGGNEQFF. The CDR3 nucleotides read TGTGCCAGCAGTGACTCTGGGACTGGCGGCAATGAGCAGTTCTTC. The J gene is TRBJ2-1, the V gene TRBV6-5; D might be TRBD2 (6 bases). The CDR3 length is 15 residues. CDR1 MNHEY and CDR2 SVGAGI come from the germline V gene.

The table lists this clonotype with a few counts. The genes are TRBV20-1 and TRBJ2-2; maybe TRBD2 (7 bases). Trimming stripped 6 bases from V and 6 bases from J, with 20 bases between. The CDR3 loop spans 15 amino acids. Germline V gene lookup returns CDR1 DFQATT and CDR2 SNEGSKA (reference sequence). CDR3: CSALKGGGRPGELFF. The CDR3 bases are TGCAGTGCACTTAAAGGGGGGGGCCGTCCCGGGGAGCTGTTTTTT.

Concerning this clonotype itself: One base away lies a much larger clone, so this may be a sequencing read error. The gene calls are TRBV6-1 and TRBJ1-1, with a possible D match to TRBD1 (5 bases). The CDR3 totals 15 residues. Germline values: CDR1 MNHNS, CDR2 SASEGT. Trimming left V 7 bases short and J 0 bases short, with 15 bases between. For the CDR3, the DNA is TGTGCCAGCAAGGGTTGTGGGGCCCTGAACACTGAAGCTTTCTTT. Protein product: CASKGCGALNTEAFF.

The chain is built from TRBV27 and TRBJ1-2, with TRBD1 as a possible D gene (6 bases). V was shortened by 0 bases and J by 7 bases, with 9 bases between the two germline ends. CDR1 is MNHEY, CDR2 SMNVEV, per germline (reference sequence). This CDR3 comprises 13 residues. CDR3 in amino acids: CASSLSGHSGYTF. As DNA, the CDR3 is TGTGCCAGCAGTTTATCGGGACATAGTGGCTACACCTTC.

The rearrangement joins TRBV20-1 to TRBJ1-3, with a possible D match to TRBD1 (5 bases). Germline CDR1 and CDR2: DFQATT and SNEGSKA (reference sequence). The ends were cut back, 1 base at V and 0 bases at J, with 13 bases in the middle. The CDR3 covers 16 residues. CDR3 in amino acids: CSARALDSSSGNTIYF. The CDR3 DNA is TGCAGTGCTAGAGCCCTAGACAGTTCCTCTGGAAACACCATATATTTT.

The chain combines TRBV5-1 with TRBJ2-5; D tentatively fits TRBD1 or TRBD2 (5 bases each). Germline V gives CDR1 SGHRS, CDR2 YFSETQ. The V and J ends lost 6 bases and 1 base respectively, with 16 bases between them. The CDR3 extends over 15 amino acids. Written as DNA, the CDR3 is TGCGCCAGCATCCGGGACGGAGCTCGCCAAGAGACCCAGTACTTC. Its translation is CASIRDGARQETQYF.

This clonotype was observed many times. This chain joins TRBV20-1 and TRBJ2-3; D may be TRBD1 (6 bases). CDR1 DFQATT and CDR2 SNEGSKA come from the germline V gene (reference sequence). V lost 2 bases, J lost 3 bases, and 6 bases lay in between. The CDR3 is 12 amino acids. The CDR3 loop is CSARQGTDTQYF. DNA of the CDR3: TGCAGTGCTAGACAGGGGACAGATACGCAGTATTTT.

The rearrangement joins TRBV7-9 to TRBJ1-3, with D uncertain. The V and J ends lost 5 bases and 2 bases respectively, with 10 bases between them. The CDR3 loop spans 14 amino acids. Germline V gene lookup returns CDR1 SEHNR and CDR2 FQNEAQ (reference sequence). CDR3: CASSPPGTGNTIYF. In DNA form, the CDR3 reads TGTGCCAGCAGCCCGCCGGGAACTGGAAACACCATATATTTT. Complete variable domain (other parts from reference TRBV7-9 and TRBJ1-3): DTGVSQNPRHKITKRGQNVTFRCDPISEHNRLYWYRQTLGQGPEFLTYFQNEAQLEKSRLLSDRFSAERPKGSFSTLEIQRTEQGDSAMYLCASSPPGTGNTIYFGEGSWLTVV.

This clonotype appeared a few times. The J gene is TRBJ2-5, the V gene TRBV20-1; D may be TRBD1 (6 bases). This CDR3 has 15 amino acids. V lost 3 bases to trimming and J lost 0 bases, with 14 bases between them. The V gene's germline CDR1 is DFQATT and CDR2 SNEGSKA (reference sequence). CDR3 sequence: CSARGHTSYQETQYF. Here the CDR3 DNA reads TGCAGTGCTAGGGGACATACCTCGTACCAAGAGACCCAGTACTTC.

This clonotype was observed many times. The rearrangement links TRBV4-1 to TRBJ2-1; a weak D match, TRBD1 (6 bases). Germline CDR1 MGHRA, CDR2 YSYEKL. V was shortened by 0 bases and J by 9 bases, with 24 bases between the two germline ends. The CDR3 contains 18 residues. CDR3 amino acids: CASSQDVPQGLATIEQFF. CDR3 nucleotide sequence: TGCGCCAGCAGCCAAGATGTTCCGCAGGGGTTGGCAACAATTGAGCAGTTCTTC.

This clonotype showed up just a few times. The chain couples TRBV28 to TRBJ2-3, with D uncertain. Germline V gene lookup returns CDR1 MDHEN and CDR2 SYDVKM. This CDR3 comprises 12 residues. With 5 bases removed from V and 3 bases from J, the gap between germline ends came to 6 bases. The CDR3 loop is CASSILTDTQYF. CDR3 DNA: TGTGCCAGCAGTATCCTGACAGATACGCAGTATTTT.

This clonotype was observed a handful of times. The rearrangement uses TRBV20-1 and TRBJ2-5, with 8 bases identical to TRBD1. The V segment lost 3 bases and the J segment 5 bases; nucleotides outside the gene matches: 8. This CDR3 region has 14 residues. Germline V gene sequence: CDR1 DFQATT, CDR2 SNEGSKA (reference sequence). CDR3: CSARDRVVWETQYF. In DNA, the CDR3 is TGCAGTGCTAGGGACAGGGTTGTTTGGGAGACCCAGTACTTC.

This clonotype turned up a few times. The rearrangement links TRBV5-4 to TRBJ1-2, with TRBD1 as a possible D gene (5 bases). CDR1 SGHNT and CDR2 YYREEE come from the germline V gene (reference sequence). CDR3 length equals 15 residues. Trimming removed 4 bases from V and 7 bases from J, with 20 bases in between. The CDR3 sequence: CASSESLGTTGGYTF. The CDR3 nucleotides are TGTGCCAGCAGCGAGAGCCTAGGGACGACGGGTGGCTACACCTTC.

This clonotype has at least ten counts. The chain carries TRBV12-3 or TRBV12-4 and TRBJ2-2; 7 bases map to TRBD1. V lost 6 bases to trimming and J lost 4 bases; unmatched junction nucleotides: 8. The CDR3 loop spans 15 amino acids. CDR3 region: CASRDDRVGTGELFF. CDR3 nucleotides: TGTGCCAGCAGGGACGACAGGGTCGGCACCGGGGAGCTGTTTTTT.

The V gene is TRBV4-3, the J gene TRBJ1-2; 7 bases match TRBD1. The CDR3 spans 16 residues. Unmatched junction bases numbered 8, after V lost 0 bases and J lost 4 bases. Germline V gene data show CDR1 as LGHNA and CDR2 as YSLEER. The CDR3 here is CASSQDRGGAGYGYTF. The CDR3 bases are TGCGCCAGCAGCCAAGATCGAGGGGGCGCAGGCTATGGCTACACCTTC.

This clonotype was counted only a few times. CDR3 nucleotides: TGTGCCACCACCGACAGGGTTATCCCAGATACGCAGTATTTT. This codes for CATTDRVIPDTQYF. The V call is TRBV2, the J call TRBJ2-3, with 7 bases aligning to TRBD1. Per the germline V gene, CDR1 is SNHLY and CDR2 is FYNNEI. CDR3 length equals 14 residues. The junction had 11 bases not matched to a gene; V was cut back by 10 bases and J by 4 bases.

This clonotype was picked up many times. This sequence joins TRBV5-1 and TRBJ1-6; D is ambiguous. The CDR3 length is 17 residues. V was clipped by 1 base and J by 1 base, with 12 bases between them. The germline CDR1 and CDR2 sequences are SGHRS and YFSETQ. The CDR3 DNA sequence: TGCGCCAGCAGCTTGACGGCCCCCAAGTCCTATAATTCACCCCTCCACTTT. Translated, it gives CASSLTAPKSYNSPLHF. Using reference TRBV5-1 and TRBJ1-6 for the parts outside the CDR3, the full variable domain is KAGVTQTPRYLIKTRGQQVTLSCSPISGHRSVSWYQQTPGQGLQFLFEYFSETQRNKGNFPGRFSGRQFSNSRSEMNVSTLELGDSALYLCASSLTAPKSYNSPLHFGNGTRLTVT.